This record concerns one TCR beta chain sequence. The data are from a study of blood T cells in healthy people across ages. Using a J-beta primer mix together with a sample-barcoded 5' primer, a second PCR was run for about 7 to 12 cycles. TCRdb re-called the 5' RACE reads with MiXCR, one entry per CDR3 protein. The sample consists of hundreds of thousands of distinct CDR3 sequences, 40% to 50% of them appearing once. CDR3 length: 16 amino acids. V was clipped by 5 bases and J by 4 bases, with 20 bases between them. The receptor was isolated from a man in his 60s in good health. The rearrangement uses TRBV12-3 or TRBV12-4 and TRBJ1-1, with TRBD1 as a possible D gene (5 bases). Sequenced: blood. CDR3 amino acids: CASSPTGTGGSTEAFF. The CDR3 DNA reads as TGTGCCAGCAGTCCAACCGGGACGGGGGGGAGCACTGAAGCTTTCTTT.